The 6 T cell receptor beta chains below all came from one sample that was sequenced in a study of T cell responses to AZD1222 COVID-19 vaccine (TCRdb year 2021). Receptor libraries were prepared by the immunoSEQ multiplex PCR assay. Imported from immuneACCESS, the table was reduced by TCRdb to in-frame sequences with V and J called. These copies leave out some clones; in studies compared against another copy, an unresolved V gene accounts for under half, and the cause of the remainder is not known. For this sample the table gives approximately 130,000 clones, of which approximately 92% were detected only once. The ten largest clones represent more than 0.95% of the sample. The time point label corresponds to: about 28 days (+/-7) after the second vaccine dose. The sequencing here drew on peripheral blood, taken 28 days after the second AZD1222 dose. All receptors derive from an adult who received the AZD1222 COVID-19 vaccine.

The chain combines TRBV4-2 with TRBJ2-1; 12 positions agree with TRBD2. The CDR3 is 20 amino acids. Germline CDR1 reads LGHNA; CDR2 reads YNFKEQ. With 0 bases clipped from V and 4 bases from J, the junction kept 13 bases outside the gene matches. CDR3 loop: CASSQDKRLLAGGTYNEQFF. In DNA, the CDR3 is TGTGCCAGCAGCCAAGACAAAAGACTACTAGCGGGGGGTACATACAATGAGCAGTTCTTC.

The chain recombines TRBV30 with TRBJ2-1; 8 nucleotides match TRBD1. The V gene's germline CDR1 is GTSNPN and CDR2 SVGIG (reference sequence). The V segment lost 3 bases and the J segment 7 bases; nucleotides outside the gene matches: 8. The CDR3 sequence is 14 residues long. The CDR3 coding sequence is TGTGCCTGGAGGGGGGACAGGACGAGAAATGAGCAGTTCTTC. As protein: CAWRGDRTRNEQFF.

The chain combines TRBV27 with TRBJ1-5; 7 positions agree with TRBD1. Trimming at V came to 8 bases and at J to 4 bases, leaving 8 bases not matched to a gene. CDR1 is MNHEY and CDR2 is SMNVEV in the germline V gene (reference sequence). This CDR3 is 14 amino acids long. This chain's CDR3 is CASSWQGGNQPQHF. The CDR3 bases are TGTGCCAGCTCCTGGCAGGGGGGGAATCAGCCCCAGCATTTT.

This chain connects TRBV28 to TRBJ1-2; no definite D call. CDR1 MDHEN and CDR2 SYDVKM come from the germline V gene. CDR3 length equals 12 residues. V shed 4 bases and J shed 1 base, with 4 bases lying between them. The CDR3: CASSSNNYGYTF. CDR3 in DNA: TGTGCCAGCAGTTCCAATAACTATGGCTACACCTTC.

The genes are TRBV19 and TRBJ2-2; TRBD1 is a possible D gene (7 bases). The V and J ends lost 9 bases and 4 bases respectively, with 15 bases between them. The V gene's germline CDR1 is LNHDA and CDR2 SQIVND (reference sequence). The CDR3 loop spans 14 amino acids. DNA of the CDR3: TGTGCCAGCAACAGACAGGGAGGCACCGGGGAGCTGTTTTTT. Amino acids: CASNRQGGTGELFF.

The gene calls are TRBV6-5 and TRBJ2-1, with TRBD2 matching over 9 bases. The J segment lost 8 bases and the V segment lost 0 bases, leaving 5 bases of the junction unmatched. The CDR3 length is 15 residues. Looked up from germline, CDR1 is MNHEY and CDR2 is SVGAGI. Written as DNA, the CDR3 is TGTGCCAGCAGTTACTCGGCGGGAGGGCCCTATGAGCAGTTCTTC. Translation gives CASSYSAGGPYEQFF.